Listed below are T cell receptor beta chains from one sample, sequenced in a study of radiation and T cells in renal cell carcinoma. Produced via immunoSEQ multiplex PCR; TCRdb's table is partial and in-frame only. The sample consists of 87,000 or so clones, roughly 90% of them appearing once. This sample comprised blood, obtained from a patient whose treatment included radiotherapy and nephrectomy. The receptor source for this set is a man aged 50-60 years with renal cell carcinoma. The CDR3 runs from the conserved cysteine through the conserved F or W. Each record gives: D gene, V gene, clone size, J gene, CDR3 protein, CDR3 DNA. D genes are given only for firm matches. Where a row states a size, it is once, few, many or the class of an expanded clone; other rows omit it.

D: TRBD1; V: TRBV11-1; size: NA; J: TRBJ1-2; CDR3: CASSFNFGTANYGYTF; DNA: TGTGCCAGCAGCTTTAATTTTGGGACAGCCAACTATGGCTACACCTTC
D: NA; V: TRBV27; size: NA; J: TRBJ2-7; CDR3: CASSFSGTLAYEQYF; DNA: TGTGCCAGCAGCTTTTCTGGGACCCTTGCCTACGAGCAGTACTTC
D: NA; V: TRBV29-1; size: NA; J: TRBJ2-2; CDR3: CSVAREYTGELFF; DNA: TGCAGCGTTGCGAGGGAGTACACCGGGGAGCTGTTTTTT
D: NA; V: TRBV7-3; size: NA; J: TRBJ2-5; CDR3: CASSLAKETQYF; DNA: TGTGCCAGCAGCTTAGCCAAAGAGACCCAGTACTTC
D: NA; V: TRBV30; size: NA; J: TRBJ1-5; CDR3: CAWSDRTENQPQHF; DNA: TGTGCCTGGAGTGACAGGACGGAGAATCAGCCCCAGCATTTT
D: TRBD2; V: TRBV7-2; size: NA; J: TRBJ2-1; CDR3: CASSFGQGLAGPPQQFF; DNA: TGTGCCAGCAGCTTCGGCCAGGGGCTAGCGGGGCCTCCTCAGCAGTTCTTC
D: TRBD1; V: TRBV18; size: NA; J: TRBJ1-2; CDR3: CASSQNRDSNYGYTF; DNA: TGTGCCAGCTCACAGAACCGGGACAGTAACTATGGCTACACCTTC
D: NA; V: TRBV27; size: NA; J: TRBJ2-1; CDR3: CASSLTVRTEQFF; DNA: TGTGCCAGCAGTTTAACAGTACGGACCGAGCAGTTCTTC
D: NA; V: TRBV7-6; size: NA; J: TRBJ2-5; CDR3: CASSLFSETQYF; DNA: TGTGCCAGCAGCTTATTTTCGGAGACCCAGTACTTC
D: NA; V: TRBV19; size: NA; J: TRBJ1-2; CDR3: CASSFSNYGYTF; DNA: TGTGCCAGTAGTTTTTCTAACTATGGCTACACCTTC
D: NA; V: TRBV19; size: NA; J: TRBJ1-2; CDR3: CASSINYGGYTF; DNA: TGTGCCAGTAGTATAAATTACGGAGGCTACACCTTC
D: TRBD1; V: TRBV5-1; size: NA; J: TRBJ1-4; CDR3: CASSGTGQGGEKLFF; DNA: TGCGCCAGCAGCGGAACGGGACAGGGCGGAGAAAAACTGTTTTTT
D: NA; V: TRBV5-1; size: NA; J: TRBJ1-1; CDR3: CASSLLAGENTEAFF; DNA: TGCGCCAGCAGCTTGTTAGCAGGGGAGAACACTGAAGCTTTCTTT
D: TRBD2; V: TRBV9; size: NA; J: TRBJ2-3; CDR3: CASSLTRSGGPTDTQYF; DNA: TGTGCCAGCAGCTTAACCCGTAGCGGGGGGCCCACAGATACGCAGTATTTT
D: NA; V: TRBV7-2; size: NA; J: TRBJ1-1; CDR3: CASSAQEGTEAFF; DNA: TGTGCCAGCAGCGCGCAAGAAGGAACTGAAGCTTTCTTT
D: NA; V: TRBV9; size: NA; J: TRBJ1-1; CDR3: CASSGAWAEEAFF; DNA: TGTGCCAGCAGCGGGGCTTGGGCAGAGGAAGCTTTCTTT
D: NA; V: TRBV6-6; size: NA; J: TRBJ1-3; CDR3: CASSSPGYSGNTIYF; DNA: TGTGCCAGCAGTTCTCCAGGTTACTCTGGAAACACCATATATTTT
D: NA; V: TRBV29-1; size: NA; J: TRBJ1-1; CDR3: CSVCTGFMNTEAFF; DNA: TGCAGCGTTTGCACAGGGTTCATGAACACTGAAGCTTTCTTT
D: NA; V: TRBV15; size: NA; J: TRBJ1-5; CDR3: CATSRVPSRVWGGHQPQHF; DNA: TGTGCCACCAGCAGAGTCCCCAGCAGGGTGTGGGGGGGACATCAGCCCCAGCATTTT
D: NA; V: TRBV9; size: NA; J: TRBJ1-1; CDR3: CASSAEKGALGTEAFF; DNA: TGTGCCAGCAGCGCCGAAAAAGGTGCCCTCGGGACTGAAGCTTTCTTT
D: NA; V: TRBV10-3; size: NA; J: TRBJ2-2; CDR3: CAISEQGGDTGELFF; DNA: TGTGCCATCAGCGAACAGGGAGGGGACACCGGGGAGCTGTTTTTT
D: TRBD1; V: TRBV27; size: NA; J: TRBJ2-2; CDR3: CASSDRGLDTGELFF; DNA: TGTGCCAGCAGCGACAGGGGATTGGACACCGGGGAGCTGTTTTTT
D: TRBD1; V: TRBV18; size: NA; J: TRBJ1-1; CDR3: CASSPRQGISEAFF; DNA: TGTGCCAGCTCACCCCGACAGGGGATATCTGAAGCTTTCTTT
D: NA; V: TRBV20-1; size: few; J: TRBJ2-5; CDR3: CSARQETQYF; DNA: TGCAGTGCTAGACAAGAGACCCAGTACTTC
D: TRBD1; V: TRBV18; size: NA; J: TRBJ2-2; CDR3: CASSPTGSTGELFF; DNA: TGTGCCAGCTCACCGACAGGGAGCACCGGGGAGCTGTTTTTT
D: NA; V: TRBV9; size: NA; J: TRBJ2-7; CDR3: CASSPRQLSSYEQYF; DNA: TGTGCCAGCAGCCCCCGACAGTTGAGCTCCTACGAGCAGTACTTC
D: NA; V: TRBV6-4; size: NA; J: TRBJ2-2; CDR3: CASSEQGGTGELFF; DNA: TGTGCCAGCAGTGAACAGGGGGGGACCGGGGAGCTGTTTTTT